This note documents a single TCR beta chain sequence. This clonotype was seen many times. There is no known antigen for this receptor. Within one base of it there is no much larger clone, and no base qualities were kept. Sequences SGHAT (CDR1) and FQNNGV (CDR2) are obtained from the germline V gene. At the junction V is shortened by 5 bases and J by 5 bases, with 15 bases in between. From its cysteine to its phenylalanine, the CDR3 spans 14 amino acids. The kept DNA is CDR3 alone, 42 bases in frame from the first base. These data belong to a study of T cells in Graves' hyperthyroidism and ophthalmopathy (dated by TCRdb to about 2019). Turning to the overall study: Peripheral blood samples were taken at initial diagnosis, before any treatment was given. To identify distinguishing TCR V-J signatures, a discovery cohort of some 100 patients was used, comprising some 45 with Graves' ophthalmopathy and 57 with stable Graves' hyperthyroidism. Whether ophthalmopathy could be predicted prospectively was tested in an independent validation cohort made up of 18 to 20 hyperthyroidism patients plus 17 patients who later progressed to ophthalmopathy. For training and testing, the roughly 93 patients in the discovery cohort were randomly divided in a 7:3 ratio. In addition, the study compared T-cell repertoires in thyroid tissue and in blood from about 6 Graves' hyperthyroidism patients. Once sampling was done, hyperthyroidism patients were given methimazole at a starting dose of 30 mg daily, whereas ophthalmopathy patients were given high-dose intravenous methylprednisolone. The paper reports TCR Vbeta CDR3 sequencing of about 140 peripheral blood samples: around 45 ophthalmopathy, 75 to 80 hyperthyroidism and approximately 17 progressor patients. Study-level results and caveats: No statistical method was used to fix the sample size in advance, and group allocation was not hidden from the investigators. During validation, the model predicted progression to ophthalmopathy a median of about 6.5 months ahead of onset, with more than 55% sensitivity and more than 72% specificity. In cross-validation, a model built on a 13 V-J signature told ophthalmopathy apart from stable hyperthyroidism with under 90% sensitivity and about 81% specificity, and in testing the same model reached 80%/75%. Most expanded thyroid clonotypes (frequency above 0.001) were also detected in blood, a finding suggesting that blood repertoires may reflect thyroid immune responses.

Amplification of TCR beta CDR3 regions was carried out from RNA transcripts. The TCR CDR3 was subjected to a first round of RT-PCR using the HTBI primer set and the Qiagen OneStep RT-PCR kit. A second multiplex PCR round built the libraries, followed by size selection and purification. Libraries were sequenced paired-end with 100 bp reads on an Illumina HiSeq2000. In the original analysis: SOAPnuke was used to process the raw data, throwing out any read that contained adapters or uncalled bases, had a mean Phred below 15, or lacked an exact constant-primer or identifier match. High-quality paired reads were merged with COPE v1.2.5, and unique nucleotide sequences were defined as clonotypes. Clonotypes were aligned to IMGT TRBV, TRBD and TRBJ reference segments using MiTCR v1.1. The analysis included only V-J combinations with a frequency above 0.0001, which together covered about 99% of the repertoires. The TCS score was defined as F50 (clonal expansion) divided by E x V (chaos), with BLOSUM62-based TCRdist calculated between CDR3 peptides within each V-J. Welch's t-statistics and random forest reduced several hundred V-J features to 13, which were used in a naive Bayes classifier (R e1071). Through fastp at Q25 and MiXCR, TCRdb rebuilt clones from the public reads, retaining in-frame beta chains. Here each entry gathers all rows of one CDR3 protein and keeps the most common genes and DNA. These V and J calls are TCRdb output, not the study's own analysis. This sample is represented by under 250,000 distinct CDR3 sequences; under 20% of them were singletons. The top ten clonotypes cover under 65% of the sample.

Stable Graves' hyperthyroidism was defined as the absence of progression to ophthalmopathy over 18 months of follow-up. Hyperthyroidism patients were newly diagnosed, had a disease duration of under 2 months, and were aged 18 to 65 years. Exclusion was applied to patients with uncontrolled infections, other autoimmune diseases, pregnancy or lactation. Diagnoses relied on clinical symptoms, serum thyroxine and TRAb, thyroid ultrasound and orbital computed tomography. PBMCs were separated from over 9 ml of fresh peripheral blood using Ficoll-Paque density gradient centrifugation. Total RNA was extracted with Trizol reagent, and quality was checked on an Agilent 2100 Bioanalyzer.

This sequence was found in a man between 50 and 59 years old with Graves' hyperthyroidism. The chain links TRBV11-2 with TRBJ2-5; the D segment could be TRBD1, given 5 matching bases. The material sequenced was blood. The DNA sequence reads TGTGCCAGCAGCATAGGACAAAGTAAGGAGACCCAGTACTTC. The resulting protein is CASSIGQSKETQYF.